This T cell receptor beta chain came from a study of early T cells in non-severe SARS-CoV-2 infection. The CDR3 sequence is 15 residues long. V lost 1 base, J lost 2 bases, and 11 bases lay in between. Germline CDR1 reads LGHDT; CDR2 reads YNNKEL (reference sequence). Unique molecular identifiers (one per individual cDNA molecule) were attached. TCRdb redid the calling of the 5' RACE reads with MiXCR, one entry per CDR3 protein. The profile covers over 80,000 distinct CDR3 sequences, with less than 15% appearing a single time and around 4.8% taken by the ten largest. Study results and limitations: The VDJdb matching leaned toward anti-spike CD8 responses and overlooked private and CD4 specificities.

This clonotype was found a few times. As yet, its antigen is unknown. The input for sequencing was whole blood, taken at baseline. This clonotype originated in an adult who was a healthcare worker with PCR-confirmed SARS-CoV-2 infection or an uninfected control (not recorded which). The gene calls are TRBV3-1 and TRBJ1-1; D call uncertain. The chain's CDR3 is CASSQGTVTNTEAFF. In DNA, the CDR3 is TGTGCCAGCAGCCAAGGAACAGTGACAAACACTGAAGCTTTCTTT.